The clone carrying this T cell receptor beta chain appeared a few times. Its antigen is not known. It was with previously described methods and listed TCR primers that bulk TCR libraries were made. A single record per CDR3 protein comes from TCRdb applying MiXCR to the PCR reads. The data show roughly 100,000 distinct CDR3 sequences, 30% to 45% seen once. The entry originates in a study of molecular identifiers for immune sequencing clone quantification. General observations from the study: Identical TCR molecules sharing a barcode could underestimate highly expanded clone sizes. Effector cells kept over 98% of their molecules in clones above 20 RNA copies, while naive cells kept under 1% there.

J lost 4 bases, V lost 2 bases, and 11 bases had no gene match. This CDR3 spans 18 amino acids. The germline gives CDR1 MNHEY, CDR2 SVGEGT. The genes are TRBV6-2 or TRBV6-3 and TRBJ1-5, with 10 positions matching TRBD1. Sequences were obtained from naive CD8+ T cells from blood, with Jurkat cell RNA spiked in. Subset defined: FACS-sorted CD8+CD4-CCR7+CD45RA+ naive T cells. The clonotype was recovered from a human donor in good health. Some libraries in this study had Jurkat cell RNA spiked in. This CDR3 reads CASSYRRTGGEFNQPQHF. Written as DNA, the CDR3 is TGTGCCAGCAGTTACCGTCGGACAGGGGGGGAATTTAATCAGCCCCAGCATTTT.